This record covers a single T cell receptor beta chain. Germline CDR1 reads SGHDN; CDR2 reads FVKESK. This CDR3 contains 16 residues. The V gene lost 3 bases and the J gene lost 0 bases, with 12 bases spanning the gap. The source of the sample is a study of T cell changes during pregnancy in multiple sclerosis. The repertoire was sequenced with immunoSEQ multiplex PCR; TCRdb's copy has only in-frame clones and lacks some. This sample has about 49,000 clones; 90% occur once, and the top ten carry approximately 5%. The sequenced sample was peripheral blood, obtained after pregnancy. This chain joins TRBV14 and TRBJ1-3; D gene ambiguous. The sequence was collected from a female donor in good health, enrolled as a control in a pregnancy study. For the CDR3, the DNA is TGTGCCAGCAGCCATCGTGGAGGCCCCTCTGGAAACACCATATATTTT. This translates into CASSHRGGPSGNTIYF.